This TCR beta chain was captured in a study of T-cell memory formation after mild COVID-19. This clonotype showed up just a few times. The CDR3 sequence is 14 residues long. The germline V gene has CDR1 SGHVS and CDR2 FQNEAQ. The V end was cut by 3 bases, the J end by 4 bases, with 12 bases between. From the 5' RACE reads, TCRdb called clonotypes with MiXCR, one entry per CDR3 protein. The table lists 200,000 to 250,000 distinct CDR3 sequences, 8.5% to 9.5% of them singletons, with approximately 20% in the top ten. Source material: PBMCs or a T cell subset sorted from them (not recorded which). This receptor was identified in a man aged 18-30 years who had mild COVID-19 (a few samples of this study predate the infection). Cell type and time point are not known. The chain is built from TRBV7-8 and TRBJ1-1, with a weak D call TRBD1 (5 bases). The CDR3 here is CASSFYGGSTEAFF. The CDR3 region has the DNA TGTGCCAGCAGCTTCTACGGGGGAAGCACTGAAGCTTTCTTT.